These 26 T cell receptor beta chains share one sample of origin, sequenced in a study of T cell repertoires in cytomegalovirus infection. TCRdb used MiXCR to reprocess the reads, holding one entry per CDR3 protein. The sample records under 800,000 distinct CDR3 sequences, roughly 24% being singletons. Sequenced material: CD8+ T cells from PBMCs. The receptors shown here come from a human donor in good health (CMV status not recorded). Some clones in this sample may be carry-over from other donors' samples.

This clonotype was recorded a few times. The chain's CDR3 is CASSQRDTEAFF. The CDR3 nucleotides read TGTGCCAGCTCGCAACGGGACACTGAAGCTTTCTTT. V gene TRBV7-4 combines with J gene TRBJ1-1; D gene uncertain. CDR1 is SGHVT, CDR2 SQSDAQ, per germline. V lost 8 bases and J lost 3, with 10 bases in between. The CDR3 length is 12 residues.

In its sample, this clonotype was seen many times. The J gene is TRBJ2-1, the V gene TRBV7-9; 8 bases map to TRBD2. V dropped 1 base and J dropped 2; count of bases not matched to a gene: 10. Germline CDR1 is SEHNR and CDR2 is FQNEAQ (reference sequence). The CDR3 length is 18 residues. The CDR3 DNA is TGTGCCAGCAGCTTAGTAGCGGGGCTCGATCGGCCCTACAATGAGCAGTTCTTC. Translating gives CASSLVAGLDRPYNEQFF.

The chain is built from TRBV24-1 and TRBJ2-2; D unresolved. The CDR3 covers 12 residues. Trimming cost V 2 bases and J 6 bases, with 3 bases left between them. Germline V gene data show CDR1 as KGHDR and CDR2 as SFDVKD. The CDR3 DNA follows: TGTGCCACCAGTGATTACGCCGGGGAGCTGTTTTTT. Protein sequence: CATSDYAGELFF.

This chain uses TRBV6-2 or TRBV6-3 with TRBJ2-3; maybe TRBD1 (6 bases). CDR3 length: 15 residues. Deletions cut 0 bases from V and 7 bases from J, with 14 bases between. From germline, CDR1 is MNHEY and CDR2 SVGEGT. CDR3 sequence reads: CASSYSSRGGNTQYF. Written as DNA, the CDR3 is TGTGCCAGCAGTTACTCTTCCAGGGGTGGAAATACGCAGTATTTT.

This clonotype was found a few times. The CDR3 DNA reads as TGTGCCAGCAGCTTAGAATTCCCGACAGGGGTGTACAATGAGCAGTTCTTC. It codes for CASSLEFPTGVYNEQFF. The V gene is TRBV7-4, the J gene TRBJ2-1, with 8 positions matching TRBD1. This CDR3 is built from 17 residues. CDR1 is SGHVT and CDR2 is SQSDAQ in the germline V gene. V lost 1 base, J lost 4 bases, and 9 bases stayed unmatched.

The rearrangement links TRBV7-6 to TRBJ1-6; 9 positions agree with TRBD1. Germline loops: CDR1 SGHVS, CDR2 FNYEAQ. V gave up 2 bases and J gave up 10 bases; unmatched junction bases: 6. This CDR3 region has 15 residues. CDR3 sequence reads: CASSLRTGEDSPLHF. Here the CDR3 DNA reads TGTGCCAGCAGCTTAAGGACAGGGGAAGACTCACCCCTCCACTTT. The variable domain in full, with the rest retrieved from reference TRBV7-6 and TRBJ1-6, is GAGVSQSPRYKVTKRGQDVALRCDPISGHVSLYWYRQALGQGPEFLTYFNYEAQQDKSGLPNDRFSAERPEGSISTLTIQRTEQRDSAMYRCASSLRTGEDSPLHFGNGTRLTVT.

The chain uses TRBV20-1 and TRBJ1-2; weak D call: TRBD1 (6 bases). This CDR3 spans 13 amino acids. CDR1 is DFQATT, CDR2 SNEGSKA, per germline (reference sequence). Trimming pared 0 bases from V and 4 bases from J, leaving 9 bases between. CDR3 in DNA: TGCAGTGCTAGAGATAAGGGGGGCTATGGCTACACCTTC. This translates into CSARDKGGYGYTF.

The chain uses TRBV28 and TRBJ2-1; 7 nucleotides line up with TRBD2. Per the germline V gene, CDR1 is MDHEN and CDR2 is SYDVKM. The CDR3 has 14 residues. With V trimmed by 3 bases and J by 4 bases, 3 bases remained unmatched. For the CDR3, the DNA is TGTGCCAGCAGTTTCCGACTAGCTTACAATGAGCAGTTCTTC. It is translated as CASSFRLAYNEQFF.

This clonotype has ten or more counts. This chain connects TRBV7-6 to TRBJ1-1; D unclear. The germline CDR1 and CDR2 sequences are SGHVS and FNYEAQ. This CDR3 region has 14 residues. V was shortened by 5 bases and J by 6 bases, with 16 bases between the two germline ends. The CDR3 loop is CASSPSGGSAEAFF. The CDR3 DNA follows: TGTGCCAGCAGCCCGTCGGGTGGGTCTGCTGAAGCTTTCTTT.

This chain uses TRBV4-2 with TRBJ1-1, with 9 bases that match TRBD1. This CDR3 has 15 residues. The germline CDR1 and CDR2 sequences are LGHNA and YNFKEQ. The trim removed 5 bases at V and 3 bases at J, leaving 7 bases unmatched. The CDR3 DNA follows: TGTGCCAGCAGCTTAACAGGGGGCTGGGACACTGAAGCTTTCTTT. Translated: CASSLTGGWDTEAFF.

The genes are TRBV20-1 and TRBJ1-2; maybe TRBD1 (5 bases). Trimming stripped 0 bases from V and 4 bases from J, with 12 bases between. The CDR3 has 14 residues. Germline V gene sequence: CDR1 DFQATT, CDR2 SNEGSKA (reference sequence). CDR3 nucleotide sequence: TGCAGTGCTAGAGACGCAACAGGACGCTATGGCTACACCTTC. Translated, it gives CSARDATGRYGYTF.

The rearrangement joins TRBV24-1 to TRBJ2-6; D not certain. This CDR3 is built from 12 residues. Trimming took off 9 bases at V and 2 bases at J, with 4 bases between the two ends. Germline V gene lookup returns CDR1 KGHDR and CDR2 SFDVKD. CDR3 amino acids: CATSTGANVLTF. CDR3 DNA: TGTGCCACCTCAACTGGGGCCAACGTCCTGACTTTC.

This rearrangement joins TRBV29-1 to TRBJ2-1, with D unclear. The germline V gene encodes CDR1 SQVTM and CDR2 ANQGSEA. The CDR3 has 14 residues. Trimming left V 0 bases short and J 7 bases short, with 13 bases between. CDR3 region: CSVEDRAESNEQFF. For the CDR3, the DNA is TGCAGCGTTGAAGATCGGGCGGAGAGTAATGAGCAGTTCTTC.

This sequence joins TRBV20-1 and TRBJ2-7; the D is unclear. Germline loops: CDR1 DFQATT, CDR2 SNEGSKA (reference sequence). The V and J ends lost 3 bases and 0 bases respectively, with 9 bases between them. The CDR3 is 13 amino acids. The CDR3, as DNA: TGCAGTGCTAGTCAGGAAAACTCCTACGAGCAGTACTTC. Its protein is CSASQENSYEQYF.

In its sample, this clonotype was seen many times. This chain uses TRBV7-6 with TRBJ2-3; no clear D. The V gene's germline CDR1 is SGHVS and CDR2 FNYEAQ. The V end lost 5 bases, the J end lost 5 bases, and 8 bases lay between the germline ends. There are 12 residues in the CDR3. This CDR3 reads CASSQLLDTQYF. CDR3 in DNA: TGTGCCAGCAGCCAATTATTAGATACGCAGTATTTT.

The sample holds many counts of this clonotype. The V call is TRBV6-2 or TRBV6-3, the J call TRBJ2-7, with D perhaps given as TRBD1 or TRBD2 (6 bases each). V dropped 0 bases and J dropped 5 bases, with 11 bases sitting between them. The CDR3 spans 14 residues. Germline loops: CDR1 MNHEY, CDR2 SVGEGT. The CDR3 region has the DNA TGTGCCAGCAGTTACTCGAGGGGGGCACACGAGCAGTACGTC. Its protein product is CASSYSRGAHEQYV.

This chain joins TRBV14 and TRBJ2-7; D is possibly TRBD2 (6 bases). Germline lookup yields CDR1 SGHDN and CDR2 FVKESK. The length of the CDR3 is 17 residues. Trimming removed 0 bases at V and 2 bases at J, with 17 bases between. The CDR3 region is CASSQDTRGPPPYEQYV. Written as DNA, the CDR3 is TGTGCCAGCAGCCAAGACACGCGGGGCCCACCGCCCTACGAGCAGTACGTC.

This clonotype was detected many times. The rearrangement uses TRBV7-2 and TRBJ1-5, with D uncertain. V lost 1 base, J lost 5 bases, and 12 bases lay in between. The CDR3 totals 15 residues. Per germline, CDR1 SGHTA and CDR2 FQGNSA. The DNA for the CDR3 is TGTGCCAGCAGCTTAGATTGGCAGGAGTATCAGCCCCAGCATTTT. It encodes CASSLDWQEYQPQHF.

As for this clonotype: It differs at one base from a far larger clone, so likely a read error. The V gene is TRBV7-2, the J gene TRBJ2-3; weak D call: TRBD2 (6 bases). Germline-derived CDR1 and CDR2 are SGHTA and FQGNSA. The length of the CDR3 is 14 residues. In DNA, the CDR3 is TGTGCCATCAGCTTTAGCGGTAGCACAGATACGCAGTATTTT. Translating it yields CAISFSGSTDTQYF. Supplemented by reference TRBV7-2 and TRBJ2-3, the full variable domain reads GAGVSQSPSNKVTEKGKDVELRCDPISGHTALYWYRQSLGQGLEFLIYFQGNSAPDKSGLPSDRFSAERTGGSVSTLTIQRTQQEDSAVYLCAISFSGSTDTQYFGPGTRLTVL.

The chain links TRBV29-1 to TRBJ2-2; D uncertain. Per the germline V gene, CDR1 is SQVTM and CDR2 is ANQGSEA. There are 14 residues in the CDR3. Trimming pared 3 bases from V and 1 base from J, leaving 9 bases between. The CDR3: CSVDADKNTGELFF. CDR3 in DNA: TGCAGCGTTGATGCAGACAAGAACACCGGGGAGCTGTTTTTT.

Many counts were recorded for this clonotype. The chain joins TRBV20-1 to TRBJ1-1; D is undetermined. The CDR3 is made up of 14 amino acids. Germline V gene sequence: CDR1 DFQATT, CDR2 SNEGSKA (reference sequence). Trimming took off 0 bases at V and 0 bases at J, with 8 bases between the two ends. This CDR3 reads CSARDPSLNTEAFF. CDR3 sequence (DNA): TGCAGTGCTAGAGATCCATCACTGAACACTGAAGCTTTCTTT.

This clonotype showed up many times. This chain joins TRBV12-3 or TRBV12-4 and TRBJ2-5; 12 bases fit TRBD2. This CDR3 is 14 amino acids long. V was clipped by 6 bases and J by 2 bases; unmatched bases: 1. CDR3: CASRLAGGQETQYF. The CDR3, as DNA: TGTGCCAGCAGGCTAGCGGGGGGGCAAGAGACCCAGTACTTC.

This clonotype has more than one count but fewer than ten. The rearrangement links TRBV2 to TRBJ2-1; D might be TRBD1 or TRBD2, each matching 6 bases. The CDR3 covers 11 residues. Trimming took 8 bases from V and 12 from J, leaving 14 bases between them. Germline CDR1 and CDR2: SNHLY and FYNNEI. The CDR3 reads CASAGGIGQFF. Here the CDR3 DNA reads TGTGCCAGCGCCGGGGGCATCGGGCAGTTCTTC. The variable domain in full, completed from reference TRBV2 and TRBJ2-1, reads EPEVTQTPSHQVTQMGQEVILRCVPISNHLYFYWYRQILGQKVEFLVSFYNNEISEKSEIFDDQFSVERPDGSNFTLKIRSTKLEDSAMYFCASAGGIGQFFGPGTRLTVL.

The sample holds a few counts of this clonotype. The chain employs TRBV29-1 and TRBJ2-1, with 10 bases fitting TRBD2. This CDR3 has 15 amino acids. V shed 1 base and J 7 bases; nucleotides not matched to a gene: 7. CDR1 and CDR2 (germline): SQVTM, ANQGSEA. Here the CDR3 reads CSVEGSSGGINEQFF. CDR3 sequence (DNA): TGCAGCGTTGAAGGCAGTAGCGGGGGGATTAATGAGCAGTTCTTC.

This clonotype turned up a few times. The J gene is TRBJ2-3, the V gene TRBV27; D is perhaps TRBD2 (5 bases). Looked up from germline, CDR1 is MNHEY and CDR2 is SMNVEV (reference sequence). The ends were cut back, 5 bases at V and 14 bases at J, with 26 bases in the middle. The CDR3 consists of 15 residues. CDR3: CASSASGTSPLGVYF. The CDR3 DNA sequence: TGTGCCAGCAGTGCCTCGGGAACCTCTCCACTCGGGGTGTATTTT.

The genes are TRBV27 and TRBJ1-2; TRBD1 is a possible D gene (5 bases). The V end was cut by 4 bases, the J end by 2 bases, with 8 bases between. CDR3 length equals 13 residues. Germline V gene sequence: CDR1 MNHEY, CDR2 SMNVEV (reference sequence). The DNA of the CDR3 is TGTGCCAGCAGTTGGGCAGGGAACTATGGCTACACCTTC. Amino acids: CASSWAGNYGYTF.